This paragraph covers one T cell receptor beta chain sequence. No antigen is known for it. This entry is derived from a study of CD8 T cells in ankylosing spondylitis. TCRdb independently ran MiXCR on the 5' RACE reads; one entry per CDR3 protein. Found here are about 540,000 distinct CDR3 sequences, 12% of them singletons; the top ten hold under 7.5%. Study-wide results and caveats: Ankylosing spondylitis blood seemed to carry a telltale TCR beta motif made of roughly eight highly homologous variants.

The germline V and J ends were trimmed by 5 bases and 3 bases, with 13 bases remaining between them. This CDR3 has 14 residues. CDR1 is MNHNS and CDR2 is SASEGT in the germline V gene. The source material was blood, either unsorted or a sorted T cell fraction (not recorded which). J is TRBJ1-1 and V is TRBV6-1, with a tentative D call TRBD1 (5 bases). This receptor was identified in a male donor with ankylosing spondylitis. The CDR3 sequence is CASSPYQGDTEAFF. CDR3 sequence (DNA): TGTGCCAGCAGTCCCTATCAGGGTGACACTGAAGCTTTCTTT.